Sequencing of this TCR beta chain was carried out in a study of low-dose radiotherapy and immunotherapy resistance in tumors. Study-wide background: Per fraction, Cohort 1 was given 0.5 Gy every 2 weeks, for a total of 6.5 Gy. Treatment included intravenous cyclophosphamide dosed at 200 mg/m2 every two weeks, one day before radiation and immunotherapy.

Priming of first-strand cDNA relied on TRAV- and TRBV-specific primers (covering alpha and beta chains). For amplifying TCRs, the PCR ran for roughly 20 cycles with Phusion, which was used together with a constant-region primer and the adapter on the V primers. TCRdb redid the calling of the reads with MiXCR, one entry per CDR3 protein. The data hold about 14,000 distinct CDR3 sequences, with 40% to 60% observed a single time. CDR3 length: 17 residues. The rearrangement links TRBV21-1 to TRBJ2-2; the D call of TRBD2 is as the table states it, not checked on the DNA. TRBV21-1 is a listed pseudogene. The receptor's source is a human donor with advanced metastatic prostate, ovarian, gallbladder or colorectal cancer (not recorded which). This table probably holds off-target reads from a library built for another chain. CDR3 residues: CASSPHVASSRTGELFF. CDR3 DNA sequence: TGTGCCAGCAGTCCCCACGTCGCTAGCTCTCGGACCGGGGAGCTGTTTTTT.